This is a list of T cell receptor beta chains from one sample in a study of cytomegalovirus exposure and HLA in healthy donors. The assay was immunoSEQ multiplex PCR, and TCRdb's table has in-frame clones only and misses some. The sample shows 170,000 or so clones, 80% of them seen only once. Sequencing was performed on PBMCs. These receptors came from a woman aged 50 to 60 in good health and CMV-seropositive. Both conserved end residues are part of each CDR3. A D gene is named only where the DNA matches it firmly.

j_call: TRBJ2-5; v_call: TRBV5-1; d_call: TRBD1; cdr3_aa: CASSSQGTGEETQYF; cdr3_nt: TGCGCCAGCAGCTCCCAGGGGACAGGCGAAGAGACCCAGTACTTC
j_call: TRBJ2-1; v_call: TRBV25-1; d_call: -; cdr3_aa: CASSGPGSLSYNEQFF; cdr3_nt: TGTGCCAGCAGTGGACCCGGGAGTCTGTCCTACAATGAGCAGTTCTTC
j_call: TRBJ2-1; v_call: TRBV9; d_call: TRBD1; cdr3_aa: CASSVPGGYEQFF; cdr3_nt: TGTGCCAGCAGCGTCCCAGGGGGCTATGAGCAGTTCTTC
j_call: TRBJ2-7; v_call: TRBV2; d_call: -; cdr3_aa: CASSTGYEQYF; cdr3_nt: TGTGCCAGCAGCACAGGGTACGAGCAGTACTTC
j_call: TRBJ2-5; v_call: TRBV28; d_call: TRBD1; cdr3_aa: CATRQGQKTQYF; cdr3_nt: TGTGCCACCCGACAGGGGCAAAAGACCCAGTACTTC
j_call: TRBJ1-1; v_call: TRBV2; d_call: -; cdr3_aa: CASIHRENTEAFF; cdr3_nt: TGTGCCAGCATCCACAGGGAGAACACTGAAGCTTTCTTT
j_call: TRBJ1-1; v_call: TRBV4-3; d_call: -; cdr3_aa: CASSPELTENTEAFF; cdr3_nt: TGCGCCAGCAGCCCGGAACTCACAGAGAACACTGAAGCTTTCTTT
j_call: TRBJ1-4; v_call: TRBV7-9; d_call: -; cdr3_aa: CASSSRQTNEKLFF; cdr3_nt: TGTGCCAGCAGCTCCCGACAGACTAATGAAAAACTGTTTTTT
j_call: TRBJ2-2; v_call: TRBV18; d_call: -; cdr3_aa: CASSPRGMGSVSGELFF; cdr3_nt: TGTGCCAGCTCACCCCGGGGAATGGGCTCCGTAAGCGGGGAGCTGTTTTTT
j_call: TRBJ2-3; v_call: TRBV9; d_call: -; cdr3_aa: CASSSTLDTQYF; cdr3_nt: TGTGCCAGCAGCTCAACTTTAGATACGCAGTATTTT